Below, 16 T cell receptor beta chains from the same sample are listed, as sequenced in a study of cytomegalovirus exposure and HLA in healthy donors. PCR used 60 Vbeta primers and 13 Jbeta primers. Generated by immunoSEQ multiplex PCR, the TCRdb table keeps only in-frame clones and is missing some. The sample has about 98,000 clones; roughly two thirds are singletons. The sequenced sample consisted of PBMCs. The receptors originated from a female donor in good health and CMV-seronegative.

This chain links TRBV7-9 with TRBJ2-7; a possible D gene is TRBD2 (5 bases). Germline V gene sequence: CDR1 SEHNR, CDR2 FQNEAQ (reference sequence). This CDR3 contains 14 residues. Trimming cost V 5 bases and J 7 bases, with 18 bases left between them. The CDR3 loop reads CASSHTTNPWEQYF. The CDR3 DNA sequence: TGTGCCAGCAGCCACACGACTAACCCCTGGGAGCAGTACTTC.

The chain links TRBV30 to TRBJ2-7; 7 bases match TRBD2. Germline trimming cut 2 bases from V and 0 bases from J; bases unmatched to any gene: 4. Germline lookup yields CDR1 GTSNPN and CDR2 SVGIG (reference sequence). CDR3 length: 14 residues. The CDR3 DNA sequence: TGTGCCTGGAGTATGGCTAGCGGCTCCTACGAGCAGTACTTC. This encodes CAWSMASGSYEQYF.

This clone was seen only a few times. This chain connects TRBV6-5 to TRBJ1-1, with 7 bases lining up with TRBD1. V lost 6 bases and J lost 0; bases outside the gene matches: 7. The CDR3 has 15 amino acids. Germline CDR1 is MNHEY and CDR2 is SVGAGI. CDR3 sequence reads: CASSPGQIMNTEAFF. DNA for the CDR3: TGTGCCAGCAGCCCGGGACAGATCATGAACACTGAAGCTTTCTTT.

The CDR3 reads CASSSTASYEQYF. Written as DNA, the CDR3 is TGTGCCAGCAGTTCGACAGCTTCCTACGAGCAGTACTTC. The V call is TRBV28, the J call TRBJ2-7; TRBD1 is a possible D gene (5 bases). This CDR3 has 13 residues. V lost 4 bases and J 1 base, leaving 8 bases between the germline ends. CDR1 and CDR2 from the germline V gene are MDHEN and SYDVKM.

The chain links TRBV9 to TRBJ2-7; 10 bases match TRBD2. The germline V gene encodes CDR1 SGDLS and CDR2 YYNGEE. V shed 6 bases and J 0 bases; nucleotides not matched to a gene: 3. This CDR3 contains 14 residues. Written as DNA, the CDR3 is TGTGCCAGCAATCCTAGCGGGAGCTCCTACGAGCAGTACTTC. Protein: CASNPSGSSYEQYF.

The genes are TRBV7-9 and TRBJ2-6, with 10 bases matching TRBD1. Germline CDR1 SEHNR, CDR2 FQNEAQ (reference sequence). The trim removed 4 bases at V and 6 bases at J, leaving 15 bases unmatched. The CDR3 extends over 19 amino acids. CDR3 sequence: CASSYQLGTGALEANVLTF. DNA for the CDR3: TGTGCCAGCAGCTACCAACTCGGGACAGGGGCCCTTGAGGCCAACGTCCTGACTTTC.

This chain uses TRBV29-1 with TRBJ2-1, with TRBD2 identical over 14 bases. V was pared by 6 bases and J by 8 bases, with 9 bases of the junction left unmatched. Germline V CDR1 and CDR2: SQVTM, ANQGSEA. This CDR3 region has 15 residues. The CDR3 here is CSVWGLAGEQDEQFF. The CDR3 DNA sequence: TGCAGCGTGTGGGGACTAGCGGGAGAGCAGGATGAGCAGTTCTTC.

V gene TRBV19 combines with J gene TRBJ1-4; weak D call: TRBD1 (5 bases). Germline CDR1 and CDR2: LNHDA and SQIVND (reference sequence). This CDR3 region has 15 residues. V was clipped by 5 bases and J by 7 bases, with 17 bases between them. Here the CDR3 DNA reads TGTGCCAGTAGTCTCCGGGGCCCCGGGAGTGAAAAACTGTTTTTT. Translation gives CASSLRGPGSEKLFF.

This sequence joins TRBV11-2 and TRBJ1-5, with D unresolved. Trimming removed 1 base at V and 4 bases at J, with 5 bases between. Per germline, CDR1 SGHAT and CDR2 FQNNGV. There are 13 residues in the CDR3. CDR3 sequence (DNA): TGTGCCAGCAGCTTAGCCGCGAATCAGCCCCAGCATTTT. It translates to CASSLAANQPQHF.

V gene TRBV14 combines with J gene TRBJ1-2; 9 bases agree with TRBD1. Germline loops: CDR1 SGHDN, CDR2 FVKESK. The CDR3 length is 16 residues. V lost 8 bases, J lost 3 bases, and 13 bases stayed unmatched. CDR3 amino acids: CASYRDRERPDYGYTF. The CDR3 DNA sequence: TGTGCCAGCTACCGGGACAGGGAAAGACCAGACTATGGCTACACCTTC. Full variable domain (rest looked up from reference TRBV14 and TRBJ1-2): EAGVTQFPSHSVIEKGQTVTLRCDPISGHDNLYWYRRVMGKEIKFLLHFVKESKQDESGMPNNRFLAERTGGTYSTLKVQPAELEDSGVYFCASYRDRERPDYGYTFGSGTRLTVV.

V usage is TRBV6-1 and J usage is TRBJ2-7; perhaps TRBD1 as D (7 bases). With 6 bases removed from V and 3 bases from J, the gap between germline ends came to 18 bases. The CDR3 is made up of 15 amino acids. CDR1 and CDR2 from the germline V gene are MNHNS and SASEGT. The CDR3 bases are TGTGCCAGCAGAGGATGGACAGGAGGGTACTACGAGCAGTACTTC. The encoded protein is CASRGWTGGYYEQYF.

The chain recombines TRBV11-1 with TRBJ1-3, with no clear D. Looked up from germline, CDR1 is SGHAT and CDR2 is FQDESV (reference sequence). Trimming removed 4 bases at V and 4 bases at J, with 5 bases between. The CDR3 runs to 12 residues. This chain's CDR3 is CASSSYGNTIYF. CDR3 bases: TGTGCCAGCAGCTCCTACGGAAACACCATATATTTT.

The gene calls are TRBV7-9 and TRBJ2-7; 9 bases line up with TRBD1. Germline lookup yields CDR1 SEHNR and CDR2 FQNEAQ (reference sequence). CDR3 length: 16 amino acids. V lost 0 bases and J lost 2; bases outside the gene matches: 5. CDR3 DNA: TGTGCCAGCAGCTTAGCGCTTGGGACAGGGCCCTACGAGCAGTACTTC. Its protein is CASSLALGTGPYEQYF.

This clone was seen more than once but under ten times. J is TRBJ1-1 and V is TRBV30; D gene ambiguous. Trimming took off 5 bases at V and 4 bases at J, with 17 bases between the two ends. The germline gives CDR1 GTSNPN, CDR2 SVGIG (reference sequence). The CDR3 is 14 residues long. The CDR3 sequence: CAWSRGRGFTEAFF. The CDR3 nucleotides are TGTGCCTGGTCGAGAGGCCGGGGATTCACTGAAGCTTTCTTT.

V is TRBV7-2 and J is TRBJ2-5, with 8 nucleotides matching TRBD1. The V gene's germline CDR1 is SGHTA and CDR2 FQGNSA. The CDR3 loop spans 17 amino acids. The trim removed 4 bases at V and 4 bases at J, leaving 14 bases unmatched. The CDR3 sequence is CASSSVRIQGVRETQYF. For the CDR3, the DNA is TGTGCCAGCAGCTCCGTCCGGATACAGGGGGTGCGAGAGACCCAGTACTTC.

The V call is TRBV29-1, the J call TRBJ2-1; D is possibly TRBD1 (6 bases). The CDR3 covers 11 residues. V was trimmed by 6 bases and J by 8 bases, leaving 11 bases between them. Germline V gene lookup returns CDR1 SQVTM and CDR2 ANQGSEA. The CDR3 DNA follows: TGCAGCGTCATCCAGGGGTATGAGCAGTTCTTC. Translation: CSVIQGYEQFF.